The source of this T cell receptor beta chain is a study of long-term antiretroviral therapy in people with HIV. Germline V gives CDR1 MNHEY, CDR2 SVGAGI. Trimming pared 0 bases from V and 6 bases from J, leaving 17 bases between. The CDR3 covers 16 residues. The authors ran the immunoSEQ assay, v3.0, at survey level. Assay: immunoSEQ multiplex PCR; the TCRdb copy retains only in-frame clones and omits some. The profile covers tens of thousands of clones, with 82% appearing a single time and approximately 14% taken by the ten largest. The chain employs TRBV6-5 and TRBJ1-2; D not certain. The specimen was unsorted PBMCs, collected 0.3 years after starting antiretroviral therapy. The TCR originated in a man aged 18-30 years with HIV. CDR3: CASSYSIGSRMNGYTF. The CDR3 nucleotides are TGTGCCAGCAGTTACTCGATCGGGAGCAGGATGAATGGCTACACCTTC.